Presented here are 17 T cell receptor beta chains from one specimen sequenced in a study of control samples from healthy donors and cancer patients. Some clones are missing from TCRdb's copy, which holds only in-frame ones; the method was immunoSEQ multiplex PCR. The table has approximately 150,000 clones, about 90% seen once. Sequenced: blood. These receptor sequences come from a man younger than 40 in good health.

The CDR3 spells CATSTRQEAYEQYF. In DNA, the CDR3 is TGTGCCACCAGCACCCGACAGGAAGCCTACGAGCAGTACTTC. This chain links TRBV15 with TRBJ2-7; TRBD1 is a possible D gene (6 bases). The V and J ends lost 4 bases and 2 bases respectively, with 12 bases between them. CDR3 length: 14 amino acids. Germline assignment: CDR1 LNHNV and CDR2 YYDKDF (reference sequence). Full variable domain (remainder filled in from reference TRBV15 and TRBJ2-7): DAMVIQNPRYQVTQFGKPVTLSCSQTLNHNVMYWYQQKSSQAPKLLFHYYDKDFNNEADTPDNFQSRRPNTSFCFLDIRSPGLGDTAMYLCATSTRQEAYEQYFGPGTRLTVT.

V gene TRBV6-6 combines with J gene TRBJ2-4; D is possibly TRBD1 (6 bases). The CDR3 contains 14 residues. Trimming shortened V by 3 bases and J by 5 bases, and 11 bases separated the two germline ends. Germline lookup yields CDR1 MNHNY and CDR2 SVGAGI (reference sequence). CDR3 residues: CASSYRTVQNIQYF. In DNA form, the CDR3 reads TGTGCCAGCAGTTATAGGACAGTTCAAAACATTCAGTACTTC.

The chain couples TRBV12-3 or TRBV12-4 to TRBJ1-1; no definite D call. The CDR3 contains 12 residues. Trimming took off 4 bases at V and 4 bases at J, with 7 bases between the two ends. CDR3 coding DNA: TGTGCCAGCAGTTACAGCCCCACTGAAGCTTTCTTT. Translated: CASSYSPTEAFF.

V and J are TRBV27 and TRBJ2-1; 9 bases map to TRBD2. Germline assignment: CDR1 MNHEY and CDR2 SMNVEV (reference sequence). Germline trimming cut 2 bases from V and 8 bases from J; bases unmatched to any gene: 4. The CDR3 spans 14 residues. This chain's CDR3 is CASSLAGGPHEQFF. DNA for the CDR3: TGTGCCAGCAGTTTAGCGGGGGGGCCCCATGAGCAGTTCTTC.

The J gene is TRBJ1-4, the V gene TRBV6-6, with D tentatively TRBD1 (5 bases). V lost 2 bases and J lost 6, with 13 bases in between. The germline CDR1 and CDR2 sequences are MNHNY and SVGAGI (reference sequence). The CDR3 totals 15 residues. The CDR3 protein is CASSYRGRGDEKLFF. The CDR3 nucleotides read TGTGCCAGCAGTTACAGGGGCCGGGGAGATGAAAAACTGTTTTTT.

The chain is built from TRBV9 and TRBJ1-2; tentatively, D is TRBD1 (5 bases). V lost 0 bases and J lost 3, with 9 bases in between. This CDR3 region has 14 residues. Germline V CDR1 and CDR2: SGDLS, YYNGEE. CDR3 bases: TGTGCCAGCAGCGTAGACTCGGGGCACTATGGCTACACCTTC. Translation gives CASSVDSGHYGYTF. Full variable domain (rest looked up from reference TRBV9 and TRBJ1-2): DSGVTQTPKHLITATGQRVTLRCSPRSGDLSVYWYQQSLDQGLQFLIQYYNGEERAKGNILERFSAQQFPDLHSELNLSSLELGDSALYFCASSVDSGHYGYTFGSGTRLTVV.

The CDR3 coding sequence is TGTGCCAGTAGACCGACAGGGGGCAATCAGCCCCAGCATTTT. It translates to CASRPTGGNQPQHF. The chain employs TRBV19 and TRBJ1-5; 8 positions agree with TRBD1. Trimming at V came to 6 bases and at J to 2 bases, leaving 3 bases not matched to a gene. CDR1 is LNHDA and CDR2 is SQIVND in the germline V gene (reference sequence). The CDR3 loop spans 14 amino acids.

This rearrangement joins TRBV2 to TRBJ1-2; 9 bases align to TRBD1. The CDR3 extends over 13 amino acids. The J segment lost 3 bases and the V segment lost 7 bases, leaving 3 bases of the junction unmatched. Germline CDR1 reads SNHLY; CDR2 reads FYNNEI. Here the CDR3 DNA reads TGTGCCAGCACGGACAGGGGTGACTATGGCTACACCTTC. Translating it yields CASTDRGDYGYTF. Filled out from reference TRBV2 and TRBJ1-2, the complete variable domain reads EPEVTQTPSHQVTQMGQEVILRCVPISNHLYFYWYRQILGQKVEFLVSFYNNEISEKSEIFDDQFSVERPDGSNFTLKIRSTKLEDSAMYFCASTDRGDYGYTFGSGTRLTVV.

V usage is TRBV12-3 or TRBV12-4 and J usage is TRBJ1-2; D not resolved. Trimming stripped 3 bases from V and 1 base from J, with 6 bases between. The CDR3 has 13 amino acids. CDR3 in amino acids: CASSFGDNYGYTF. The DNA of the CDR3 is TGTGCCAGCAGTTTCGGTGATAACTATGGCTACACCTTC.

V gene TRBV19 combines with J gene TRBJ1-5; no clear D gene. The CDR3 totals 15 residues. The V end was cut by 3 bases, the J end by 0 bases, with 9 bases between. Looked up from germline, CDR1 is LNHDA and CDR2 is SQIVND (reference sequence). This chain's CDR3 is CASSMKTVSNQPQHF. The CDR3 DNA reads TGTGCCAGTAGTATGAAGACGGTTAGCAATCAGCCCCAGCATTTT.

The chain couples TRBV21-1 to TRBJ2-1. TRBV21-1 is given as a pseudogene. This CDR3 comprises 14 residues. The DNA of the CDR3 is TGTGCCAGCCCGACCCACGGAAACTACAATGAGCAGTTCTTC. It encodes CASPTHGNYNEQFF.

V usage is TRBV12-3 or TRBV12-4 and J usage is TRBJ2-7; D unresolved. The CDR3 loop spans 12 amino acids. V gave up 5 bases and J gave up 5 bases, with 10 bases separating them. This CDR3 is CASSTMGNEQYF. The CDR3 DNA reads TGTGCCAGCAGTACAATGGGGAACGAGCAGTACTTC.

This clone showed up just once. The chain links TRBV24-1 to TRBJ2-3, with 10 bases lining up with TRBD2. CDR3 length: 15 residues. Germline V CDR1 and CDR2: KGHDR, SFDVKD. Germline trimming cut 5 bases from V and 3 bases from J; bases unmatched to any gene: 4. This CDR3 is CATSVGGLATDTQYF. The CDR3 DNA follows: TGTGCCACCAGTGTTGGGGGACTAGCGACAGATACGCAGTATTTT.

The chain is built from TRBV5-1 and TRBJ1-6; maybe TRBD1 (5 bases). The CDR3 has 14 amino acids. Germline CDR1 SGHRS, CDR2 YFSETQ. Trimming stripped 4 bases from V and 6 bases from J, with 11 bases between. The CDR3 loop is CASSPLGANSPLHF. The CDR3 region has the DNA TGCGCCAGCAGCCCCCTAGGGGCTAATTCACCCCTCCACTTT.

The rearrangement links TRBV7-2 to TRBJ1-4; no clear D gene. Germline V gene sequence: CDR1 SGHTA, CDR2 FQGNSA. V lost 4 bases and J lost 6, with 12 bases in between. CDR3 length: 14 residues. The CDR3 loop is CASSSGSNHEKLFF. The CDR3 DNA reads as TGTGCCAGCAGCTCCGGGTCCAATCATGAAAAACTGTTTTTT.

CDR3 in amino acids: CASTPRQGASNYGYTF. The CDR3 nucleotides are TGTGCCAGTACCCCAAGACAGGGGGCATCGAACTATGGCTACACCTTC. V is TRBV19 and J is TRBJ1-2; 10 positions match TRBD1. The CDR3 is 16 amino acids. The J segment lost 2 bases and the V segment lost 7 bases, leaving 10 bases of the junction unmatched. The germline gives CDR1 LNHDA, CDR2 SQIVND (reference sequence).

The CDR3 region is CASRFGGGEGYTF. In nucleotides, the CDR3 is TGTGCCAGCAGGTTTGGGGGCGGAGAAGGCTACACCTTC. The chain links TRBV28 to TRBJ1-2, with D possibly TRBD1 on 6 matching bases. The V end lost 6 bases, the J end lost 8 bases, and 16 bases lay between the germline ends. Germline V gene sequence: CDR1 MDHEN, CDR2 SYDVKM. CDR3 size: 13 residues.